This T cell receptor beta chain appears in the sequencing data of a study of blood T cells in healthy people across ages. This clonotype was counted between two and nine times. Trimming removed 4 bases from V and 6 bases from J, with 6 bases in between. CDR1 and CDR2 (germline): DFQATT, SNEGSKA (reference sequence). The CDR3 is 11 amino acids. Through a sample-barcoded 5' primer and a J-beta primer mix, a second PCR was run for 7 to 11 cycles. Each single sample gave us at least 3 million CDR3-containing paired-end reads. A single record per CDR3 protein comes from TCRdb applying MiXCR to the 5' RACE reads. The sample yields approximately 1.5 million distinct CDR3 sequences, roughly 30% seen once.

Material for sequencing was blood. The clonotype was recovered from a woman under 40 in good health. The rearrangement joins TRBV20-1 to TRBJ1-4; TRBD1 is a possible D gene (5 bases). The CDR3 here is CSAIGDEKLFF. CDR3 sequence (DNA): TGCAGTGCTATAGGGGATGAAAAACTGTTTTTT.